A single sample gave rise to the 20 T cell receptor beta chains below, sequenced in a study of control samples from healthy donors and cancer patients. The protocol was immunoSEQ multiplex PCR, while the TCRdb copy is restricted to in-frame clones and leaves out a portion. The table records more than 85,000 clones, 90% of them present only once. The source material was blood. These receptors were taken from a human donor in good health. The donor label of this sample is uncertain.

This clone was recorded only once. V and J are TRBV2 and TRBJ1-2, with D possibly being TRBD1 (5 bases). CDR1 and CDR2 (germline): SNHLY, FYNNEI. V gave up 6 bases and J gave up 4 bases, with 12 bases separating them. This CDR3 spans 13 amino acids. The CDR3: CASSQGMAYGYTF. The CDR3 bases are TGTGCCAGCAGCCAGGGAATGGCCTATGGCTACACCTTC.

The rearrangement uses TRBV6-4 and TRBJ1-1; TRBD1 is a possible D gene (6 bases). Trimming pared 5 bases from V and 5 bases from J, leaving 15 bases between. Germline-derived CDR1 and CDR2 are MRHNA and SNTAGT. This CDR3 spans 14 amino acids. The CDR3 region has the DNA TGTGCCAGCAGTCAAGGGGGAAGAGGAACTGAAGCTTTCTTT. This translates into CASSQGGRGTEAFF.

This clone is a singleton in its sample. The V gene is TRBV7-6, the J gene TRBJ1-3; 7 bases are a match to TRBD1. This CDR3 has 17 residues. V lost 4 bases and J lost 0; bases outside the gene matches: 9. Germline V gene lookup returns CDR1 SGHVS and CDR2 FNYEAQ. CDR3 region: CASSSQGSLYSGNTIYF. CDR3 bases: TGTGCCAGCAGCTCACAGGGGTCCCTCTACTCTGGAAACACCATATATTTT. The whole variable domain, filled in from reference TRBV7-6 and TRBJ1-3, reads GAGVSQSPRYKVTKRGQDVALRCDPISGHVSLYWYRQALGQGPEFLTYFNYEAQQDKSGLPNDRFSAERPEGSISTLTIQRTEQRDSAMYRCASSSQGSLYSGNTIYFGEGSWLTVV.

This clone was detected once. The chain's CDR3 is CASSFLGQGLGATNEKLFF. The CDR3 DNA is TGTGCCAGCAGTTTTTTGGGACAGGGACTCGGGGCAACTAATGAAAAACTGTTTTTT. J is TRBJ1-4 and V is TRBV28, with TRBD1 matching 9 bases. The germline V gene has CDR1 MDHEN and CDR2 SYDVKM. The junction had 11 bases not matched to a gene; V was cut back by 3 bases and J by 0 bases. This CDR3 is 19 amino acids long.

The V call is TRBV7-2, the J call TRBJ2-3; 9 bases align to TRBD2. The germline CDR1 and CDR2 sequences are SGHTA and FQGNSA. Trimming cost V 1 base and J 1 base; bases outside gene matches: 3. The CDR3 has 16 amino acids. DNA of the CDR3: TGTGCCAGCAGCTTAGTTATAGCGGGGGGCACAGATACGCAGTATTTT. Protein sequence: CASSLVIAGGTDTQYF.

The rearrangement links TRBV7-3 to TRBJ2-2, with unresolved D. The CDR3 contains 13 residues. V lost 4 bases and J 5 bases, leaving 8 bases between the germline ends. From germline, CDR1 is SGHTA and CDR2 FQGTGA. CDR3 bases: TGTGCCAGCAGCTCACGTTATACCGGGGAGCTGTTTTTT. Its translation is CASSSRYTGELFF.

The gene calls are TRBV11-2 and TRBJ2-1, with D unresolved. Trimming shortened V by 1 base and J by 5 bases, and 12 bases separated the two germline ends. This CDR3 is built from 15 residues. Germline V gene lookup returns CDR1 SGHAT and CDR2 FQNNGV. The CDR3 coding sequence is TGTGCCAGCAGCTTAGTACCGGCCAAGCACAATGAGCAGTTCTTC. It yields the protein CASSLVPAKHNEQFF.

The V gene is TRBV19, the J gene TRBJ1-1; 8 bases fit TRBD1. Per the germline V gene, CDR1 is LNHDA and CDR2 is SQIVND (reference sequence). The CDR3 runs 18 residues. V lost 4 bases, J lost 0 bases, and 13 bases stayed unmatched. CDR3 nucleotide sequence: TGTGCCAGTAGTACCCCGAGGACAGGGCCGGGGGTGAACACTGAAGCTTTCTTT. It encodes CASSTPRTGPGVNTEAFF.

The chain combines TRBV10-2 with TRBJ2-7, with 8 bases fitting TRBD2. From germline, CDR1 is WSHSY and CDR2 SAAADI. The V gene end was trimmed by 7 bases and the J gene end by 6 bases; junction bases not matched to a gene: 11. This CDR3 has 14 residues. The CDR3 loop is CASNPTGGLGEQYF. The CDR3 nucleotides read TGCGCCAGCAATCCCACGGGGGGGTTGGGCGAGCAGTACTTC.

The chain is built from TRBV6-5 and TRBJ1-5, with D uncertain. The CDR3 sequence is 14 residues long. The germline CDR1 and CDR2 sequences are MNHEY and SVGAGI. Trimming stripped 7 bases from V and 0 bases from J, with 10 bases between. The CDR3 reads CASNQLDSNQPQHF. DNA of the CDR3: TGTGCCAGCAACCAGCTAGATAGCAATCAGCCCCAGCATTTT.

The rearrangement links TRBV4-1 to TRBJ1-6; D is perhaps TRBD1 (5 bases). Between the trimmed V and J ends, which lost 0 bases and 8 bases, there was a span of 20 bases. Germline loops: CDR1 MGHRA, CDR2 YSYEKL. The length of the CDR3 is 18 residues. The CDR3 here is CASSQDPRTGGVDSPLHF. The CDR3 DNA reads as TGCGCCAGCAGCCAAGACCCACGGACGGGGGGAGTAGATTCACCCCTCCACTTT.

The rearrangement links TRBV6-5 to TRBJ2-7; 7 bases map to TRBD1. Trimming removed 6 bases from V and 2 bases from J; junction bases left unmatched: 7. Looked up from germline, CDR1 is MNHEY and CDR2 is SVGAGI. This CDR3 contains 14 residues. The CDR3 loop reads CASRRWTGAYEQYF. The CDR3, as DNA: TGTGCCAGCAGACGATGGACAGGAGCCTACGAGCAGTACTTC.

The chain uses TRBV18 and TRBJ1-5, with 9 positions matching TRBD1. Germline CDR1 KGHSH, CDR2 LQKENI. CDR3 length: 14 residues. With 6 bases clipped from V and 7 bases from J, the junction kept 7 bases outside the gene matches. The CDR3 region is CASSRDRVGQPQHF. The DNA for the CDR3 is TGTGCCAGCTCTCGGGACAGGGTCGGGCAGCCCCAGCATTTT.

The chain couples TRBV13 to TRBJ1-1; 12 positions match TRBD1. Germline V gene sequence: CDR1 PRHDT, CDR2 FYEKMQ (reference sequence). V shed 5 bases and J 4 bases; nucleotides not matched to a gene: 11. CDR3 length: 17 amino acids. The CDR3 DNA reads as TGTGCCAGCAGCGAACCTTACCGGGACAGGGGGCCCACTGAAGCTTTCTTT. Protein: CASSEPYRDRGPTEAFF.

This chain uses TRBV19 with TRBJ1-2; TRBD1 might be the D (6 bases). The germline CDR1 and CDR2 sequences are LNHDA and SQIVND (reference sequence). The CDR3 spans 13 residues. V was clipped by 6 bases and J by 8 bases, with 16 bases between them. CDR3: CASRQDSVNGYTF. In DNA form, the CDR3 reads TGTGCCAGTAGACAGGACAGTGTAAACGGCTACACCTTC.

V and J are TRBV6-6 and TRBJ1-6, with TRBD1 matching 9 bases. Trimming took 5 bases from V and 5 from J; bases not matched to a gene: 4. The CDR3 is 15 amino acids. Germline CDR1 is MNHNY and CDR2 is SVGAGI (reference sequence). The CDR3 sequence is CASSQTGGNNSPLHF. CDR3 nucleotide sequence: TGTGCCAGCAGTCAGACAGGGGGAAATAATTCACCCCTCCACTTT.

This chain links TRBV19 with TRBJ1-6; 8 bases are a match to TRBD1. Trimming cost V 5 bases and J 10 bases; bases outside gene matches: 7. Per the germline V gene, CDR1 is LNHDA and CDR2 is SQIVND (reference sequence). This CDR3 has 14 residues. The CDR3 region has the DNA TGTGCCAGTAGTTCCGGACAGGGTCTCTCACCCCTCCACTTT. This codes for CASSSGQGLSPLHF.

The gene calls are TRBV4-3 and TRBJ2-3, with TRBD2 identical over 8 bases. This CDR3 spans 15 amino acids. Losses at the gene ends were 1 base for V and 5 bases for J; bases not matched to a gene: 5. Germline CDR1 LGHNA, CDR2 YSLEER. CDR3 coding DNA: TGCGCCAGCAGCCAAGGAGAACGGGGGGGAGATACGCAGTATTTT. It codes for CASSQGERGGDTQYF.

The chain has TRBV2 and TRBJ1-6, with 7 bases fitting TRBD1. Per germline, CDR1 SNHLY and CDR2 FYNNEI. The CDR3 is 13 amino acids. V trimming: 6 bases; J trimming: 8 bases; junction bases outside the gene matches: 4. The CDR3 here is CASSRDSYSPLHF. CDR3 DNA: TGTGCCAGCAGCCGGGACAGCTATTCACCCCTCCACTTT.

The chain has TRBV6-1 and TRBJ1-2, with 8 bases matching TRBD1. The CDR3 has 15 amino acids. J lost 5 bases, V lost 1 base, and 6 bases had no gene match. Germline values: CDR1 MNHNS, CDR2 SASEGT. The CDR3: CASSEGTGGGYGYTF. For the CDR3, the DNA is TGTGCCAGCAGTGAAGGCACAGGGGGAGGATATGGCTACACCTTC.